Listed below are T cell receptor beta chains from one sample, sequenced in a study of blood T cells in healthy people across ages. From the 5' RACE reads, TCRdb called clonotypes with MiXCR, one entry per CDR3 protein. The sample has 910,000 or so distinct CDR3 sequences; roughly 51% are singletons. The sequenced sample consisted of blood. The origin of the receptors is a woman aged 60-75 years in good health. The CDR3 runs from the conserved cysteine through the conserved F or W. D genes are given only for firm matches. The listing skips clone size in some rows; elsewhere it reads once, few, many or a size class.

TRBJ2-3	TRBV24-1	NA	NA	CATSDTTDTQYF	TGTGCCACCAGTGACACCACAGATACGCAGTATTTT
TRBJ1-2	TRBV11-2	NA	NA	CASREVGRDGYTF	TGTGCCAGCAGGGAAGTAGGGAGGGATGGCTACACCTTC
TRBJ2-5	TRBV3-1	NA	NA	CASSNRNPETQYF	TGTGCCAGCAGCAACCGAAACCCAGAGACCCAGTACTTC
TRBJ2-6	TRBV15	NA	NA	CATSRRAVGANVLTF	TGTGCCACCAGCAGACGGGCAGTTGGGGCCAACGTCCTGACTTTC
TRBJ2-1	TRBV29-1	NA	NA	CSVEQLQSSYNEQFF	TGCAGCGTTGAACAGCTGCAGAGCTCCTACAATGAGCAGTTCTTC
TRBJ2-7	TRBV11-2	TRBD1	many	CASSLVADRGEQYF	TGTGCCAGCAGTCTAGTGGCCGACAGGGGCGAGCAGTACTTC
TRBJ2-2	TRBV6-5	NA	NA	CASSYPSDPGQPNTGELFF	TGTGCCAGCAGTTACCCATCGGATCCCGGACAGCCGAACACCGGGGAGCTGTTTTTT
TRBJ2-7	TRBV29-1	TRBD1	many	CSGGQPYEQYF	TGCAGCGGGGGACAGCCCTACGAGCAGTACTTC
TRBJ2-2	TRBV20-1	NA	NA	CSARTGITGELFF	TGCAGTGCTAGAACTGGGATCACCGGGGAGCTGTTTTTT
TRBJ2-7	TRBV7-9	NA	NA	CASSFTGLVSGEQYF	TGTGCCAGCAGCTTCACCGGGCTCGTATCTGGCGAGCAGTACTTC
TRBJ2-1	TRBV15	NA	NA	CATSNYPPNEQFF	TGTGCCACCAGCAACTACCCCCCCAATGAGCAGTTCTTC
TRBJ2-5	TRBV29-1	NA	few	CSVREGQETQYF	TGCAGCGTTCGAGAGGGGCAAGAGACCCAGTACTTC
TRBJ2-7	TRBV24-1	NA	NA	CATSDRASYEQYF	TGTGCCACCAGTGATCGAGCCTCCTACGAGCAGTACTTC
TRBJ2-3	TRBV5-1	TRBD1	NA	CASSIQGLTDTQYF	TGCGCCAGCAGCATACAGGGGTTAACAGATACGCAGTATTTT